A selection of T cell receptor beta chains follows, all from one sample in a study of cytomegalovirus exposure and HLA in healthy donors. Method: immunoSEQ multiplex PCR; TCRdb's copy keeps in-frame clones and lacks some. The data hold about 120,000 clones, with around 80% observed a single time. Sequencing used PBMCs. The receptor set was obtained from a man younger than 45 in good health and CMV-seronegative. Each CDR3 is given with its conserved first and last residue. The D gene is left open where the match is weak. Expanded clones are given a class, and other clones once, few, many or no size at all.

>TRBJ2-1|.|TRBD2|TRBV5-1
TGCGCCAGCAGCTTGATGCTAGCGGATAATGAGCAGTTCTTC
CASSLMLADNEQFF
>TRBJ1-2|once|.|TRBV29-1
TGCAGCGTTTTGAGCAGGGGCGTAGATGGCTACACCTTC
CSVLSRGVDGYTF
>TRBJ1-3|.|.|TRBV11-2
TGTGCCAGCAGCCCCGACAGGCCCGGCTCTGGAAACACCATATATTTT
CASSPDRPGSGNTIYF
>TRBJ2-7|.|TRBD1|TRBV6-5
TGTGCCAGCAGTATACAGGGGTACGAGCAGTACTTC
CASSIQGYEQYF
>TRBJ2-4|.|.|TRBV9
TGTGCCAGCAGCAATTTGGGGCCCGACAAAAACATTCAGTACTTC
CASSNLGPDKNIQYF
>TRBJ2-5|.|TRBD2|TRBV30
TGTGCCTGGAGTATTTTAGCGGGGGGGCCCCAAGAGACCCAGTACTTC
CAWSILAGGPQETQYF
>TRBJ1-2|.|.|TRBV6-5
TGTGCCAGCAGGACCGGACAGACCTATGGCTACACCTTC
CASRTGQTYGYTF
>TRBJ1-1|.|TRBD1|TRBV5-1
TGCGCCAGCAGCCGACAAGGGACAGGTAGGAACACTGAAGCTTTCTTT
CASSRQGTGRNTEAFF
>TRBJ2-7|.|.|TRBV7-9
TGTGCCAGCAGCTTAGACAGGGCCTACGAGCAGTACTTC
CASSLDRAYEQYF
>TRBJ2-7|.|TRBD2|TRBV2
TGTGCCAGCGCGGGGGGGACCTCCTACGAGCAGTACTTC
CASAGGTSYEQYF
>TRBJ2-2|.|TRBD2|TRBV5-1
TGCGCCAGCAGCACGGGGACTAGCGGGAGTAACGGGGAGCTGTTTTTT
CASSTGTSGSNGELFF
>TRBJ2-1|.|.|TRBV7-8
TGTGCCAGCAGCTTAGCGGAGGCCGGAACTGAGCAGTTCTTC
CASSLAEAGTEQFF
>TRBJ1-1|.|.|TRBV5-1
TGCGCCAGCAGTGGTGCAAAACCTGAGGAAGCTTTCTTT
CASSGAKPEEAFF
>TRBJ2-5|.|.|TRBV9
TGTGCCAGCAGCTCAGGAAAAGGGAGCAGCTCCCTACAAGAGACCCAGTACTTC
CASSSGKGSSSLQETQYF
>TRBJ2-7|.|TRBD1|TRBV5-4
TGTGCCAGCAGCTTGGAGGGACAGGGGCACCACGAGCAGTACTTC
CASSLEGQGHHEQYF
>TRBJ1-4|.|.|TRBV27
TGTGCCAGCCAGGGCCAGTTAGGTGAAAAACTGTTTTTT
CASQGQLGEKLFF
>TRBJ1-1|.|TRBD1|TRBV29-1
TGCAGCGTTAGTAGGACAGGGATGAACACTGAAGCTTTCTTT
CSVSRTGMNTEAFF
>TRBJ2-3|.|.|TRBV5-1
TGCGCCAGCAACGGAGCCAGCACAGATACGCAGTATTTT
CASNGASTDTQYF
>TRBJ2-5|.|TRBD1|TRBV10-2
TGCGCCAGCGGGCAGGGGGTAGAGACCCAGTACTTC
CASGQGVETQYF
>TRBJ1-3|.|.|TRBV4-1
TGCGCCAGCAGCCCTGACCTCGGGAGCTCTGGAAACACCATATATTTT
CASSPDLGSSGNTIYF
>TRBJ1-1|few|.|TRBV6-6
TGTGCCAGCAGTTTCCGCCAGGGGCGCTTACACACTGAAGCTTTCTTT
CASSFRQGRLHTEAFF
>TRBJ1-1|.|.|TRBV9
TGTGCCAGCAGCGGGGCACAAGATAACACTGAAGCTTTCTTT
CASSGAQDNTEAFF
>TRBJ2-5|.|TRBD1|TRBV7-9
TGTGCCAGCAGCCCTGGACAGGGGGCGAAGGAGACCCAGTACTTC
CASSPGQGAKETQYF
>TRBJ2-7|.|TRBD1|TRBV6-1
TGTGCCAGCAGTTCCGGGACAGGGCCGACCGAGCAGTACTTC
CASSSGTGPTEQYF
>TRBJ2-7|.|TRBD2|TRBV28
TGTGCCAGCAGTCCTCCACTAGCGGGGGGGCCCTACGAGCAGTACTTC
CASSPPLAGGPYEQYF
>TRBJ1-2|once|TRBD1|TRBV27
TGTGTCAGCAGCCGAACGGGACAGGGTGGCTATGGCTACACCTTC
CVSSRTGQGGYGYTF
>TRBJ2-5|.|.|TRBV2
TGTGCCACTTCCGAGGGGAGGAATGCAGAGACCCAGTACTTC
CATSEGRNAETQYF
>TRBJ2-3|.|.|TRBV30
TGTGCCTGGAGTACCTGGAGGACCCTGGGACTTACCCCCAGGACAGATACGCAGTATTTT
CAWSTWRTLGLTPRTDTQYF
>TRBJ1-5|.|.|TRBV5-1
TGCGCCAGCAGCCCCGGACACCTCGGAGGCAATCAGCCCCAGCATTTT
CASSPGHLGGNQPQHF
>TRBJ1-1|.|.|TRBV9
TGTGCCAGCAGCGTACAGGGTGACACTGAAGCTTTCTTT
CASSVQGDTEAFF
>TRBJ2-3|.|.|TRBV9
TGTGCCAGCAGCGTAGAAGGGGGGGCGAGCACAGATACGCAGTATTTT
CASSVEGGASTDTQYF
>TRBJ1-2|once|.|TRBV11-2
TGTGCCAGCAGCTTAGGGGTGGACAGCTATGGCTACACCTTC
CASSLGVDSYGYTF
>TRBJ2-1|.|TRBD2|TRBV10-2
TGCGCCAGCACCCCAGGACTAGCGGGACGTGAGCAGTTCTTC
CASTPGLAGREQFF
>TRBJ2-7|.|.|TRBV5-1
TGCGCCAGCAGCTCTGACAGTACCACCTACGAGCAGTACTTC
CASSSDSTTYEQYF
>TRBJ2-2|.|TRBD1|TRBV7-3
TGTGCCAGCAGTCGACAGGGGGCCTCGGGCGGGGAGCTGTTTTTT
CASSRQGASGGELFF
>TRBJ1-5|.|.|TRBV6-5
TGTGCCAGCAGTCTAGACAGCCTCGTGGAGCCCCAGCATTTT
CASSLDSLVEPQHF
>TRBJ1-5|.|TRBD1|TRBV2
TGTGCCAGCAGTGCAGCAGGGGGCCAAGAACAGCCCCAGCATTTT
CASSAAGGQEQPQHF
>TRBJ1-1|.|.|TRBV2
TGTGCCAGCAGCTCGGACATGAACACTGAAGCTTTCTTT
CASSSDMNTEAFF
>TRBJ2-7|.|TRBD1|TRBV18
TGTGCCAGCTCACTACAGGGGTGGCAGAGGCGCTACGAGCAGTACTTC
CASSLQGWQRRYEQYF
>TRBJ1-2|once|TRBD1|TRBV7-9
TGTGCCAGCAGCCGCCAGACAGGGTCCCTGGGGGGCTACACCTTC
CASSRQTGSLGGYTF
>TRBJ1-6|.|.|TRBV4-2
TGTGCCAGCAGCCAAGTCGGTTCCAGGTCCGCCAATTCACCCCTCCACTTT
CASSQVGSRSANSPLHF
>TRBJ2-4|.|.|TRBV27
TGTGCCAGCAGTTCGCCGACTACAGCCAAAAACATTCAGTACTTC
CASSSPTTAKNIQYF
>TRBJ1-2|.|.|TRBV28
TGTGCCAGCAGTTTGGCAGGGAATGGCTACACCTTC
CASSLAGNGYTF
>TRBJ1-1|.|.|TRBV20-1
TGCAGTGTAAACATGAACACTGAAGCTTTCTTT
CSVNMNTEAFF
>TRBJ2-7|.|.|TRBV19
TGTGCCAGTAGTACCCTCCGGGGTTCCCACGAGCAGTACTTC
CASSTLRGSHEQYF
>TRBJ2-7|.|.|TRBV10-2
TGCGCCAGCAGTAGGACAGCGCGAAGCGAGCAGTACTTC
CASSRTARSEQYF
>TRBJ2-3|once|TRBD2|TRBV27
TGTGCCAGCAGAACCCTAGCGGGAGCCTACACAGATACGCAGTATTTT
CASRTLAGAYTDTQYF
>TRBJ1-2|.|.|TRBV4-1
TGCGCCAGCAGCCAACCCCGGGGGGGCCGCGGACCCGCAAGCTTCTATGGCTACACCTTC
CASSQPRGGRGPASFYGYTF
>TRBJ2-2|.|TRBD2|TRBV9
TGTGCCAGCAGCGTCGGACTAGCATCCGGGGAGCTGTTTTTT
CASSVGLASGELFF
>TRBJ2-5|.|.|TRBV7-2
TGTGCCAGTCAAGGTGGAGGGGTGAGGGAGACCCAGTACTTC
CASQGGGVRETQYF
>TRBJ1-5|.|.|TRBV21-1
TGTGCCAGCACCCATTGGGACAGGGTTCGGAACCAGCCCCAGCATTTT
CASTHWDRVRNQPQHF
>TRBJ1-4|.|.|TRBV7-9
TGTGCCAGCAGCTTAGGGCAGGCTAATGAAAAACTGTTTTTT
CASSLGQANEKLFF
>TRBJ2-5|.|TRBD1|TRBV6-1
TGTGCCAGCAGTGGGGCAGGGGGTACGTGGGAGACCCAGTACTTC
CASSGAGGTWETQYF
>TRBJ2-2|.|.|TRBV27
TGTGCCAGCAGGGATGGGGCCCGGGCGGGGACCGGGGAGCTGTTTTTT
CASRDGARAGTGELFF
>TRBJ1-1|.|.|TRBV6-1
TGTGCCAGCAGTGAAATTAGGGGTGCCACTGAAGCTTTCTTT
CASSEIRGATEAFF
>TRBJ2-3|.|TRBD1|TRBV6-5
TGTGCCAGCACCCCGGACAGGGGGCGAGAAGATACGCAGTATTTT
CASTPDRGREDTQYF
>TRBJ1-1|.|.|TRBV19
TGTGCCAGTAGTATAGATTCCTGGGCAGGTGCTAACATGAACACTGAAGCTTTCTTT
CASSIDSWAGANMNTEAFF
>TRBJ1-6|.|.|TRBV28
TGTGCCAGCAGGGCCGTCTCCTCCTATAATTCACCCCTCCACTTT
CASRAVSSYNSPLHF
>TRBJ2-3|.|.|TRBV9
TGTGCCAGCAGCGGCGGGACTCGCACAGATACGCAGTATTTT
CASSGGTRTDTQYF
>TRBJ1-6|.|.|TRBV28
TGTGCCAGCAGTAACAGGGTGGATTCACCCCTCCACTTT
CASSNRVDSPLHF